These T cell receptor beta chains were read from a single sample in a study of cytomegalovirus exposure and HLA in healthy donors. This table comes from immunoSEQ multiplex PCR, and its TCRdb copy is limited to in-frame clones, with some not included. The sample yields under 200,000 clones, about 70% seen once. The material sequenced was PBMCs. The source is a woman in her 40s in good health and CMV-seropositive. CDR3s include the opening cysteine and the closing phenylalanine or tryptophan. Each record gives: V gene, D gene, clone size, J gene, CDR3 DNA, CDR3 protein. A D gene is named only where the DNA matches it firmly. Some rows mark clone size as missing; the rest say once, few, many or name a class of expanded clone.

V gene: TRBV18
D gene: TRBD1
clone size: NA
J gene: TRBJ2-3
CDR3 DNA: TGTGCCAGCTCGTCGACAGGGATTTGGGATACGCAGTATTTT
CDR3 protein: CASSSTGIWDTQYF

V gene: TRBV5-1
D gene: NA
clone size: NA
J gene: TRBJ2-3
CDR3 DNA: TGCGCCAGCAGCTTGGGACAGAACACAGATACGCAGTATTTT
CDR3 protein: CASSLGQNTDTQYF

V gene: TRBV4-1
D gene: TRBD2
clone size: NA
J gene: TRBJ2-1
CDR3 DNA: TGCGCCAGCAGTCCGGGACTAGCGGGGTACAATGAGCAGTTCTTC
CDR3 protein: CASSPGLAGYNEQFF

V gene: TRBV7-3
D gene: TRBD1
clone size: NA
J gene: TRBJ2-1
CDR3 DNA: TGTGCCAGCAGCCAAACAAGTGACAGGGGTGAGCAGTTCTTC
CDR3 protein: CASSQTSDRGEQFF

V gene: TRBV6-1
D gene: NA
clone size: few
J gene: TRBJ2-6
CDR3 DNA: TGTGCCAGCAGTGAAGCGTTTTGGGGGGTGTATGCTGGGGCCAACGTCCTGACTTTC
CDR3 protein: CASSEAFWGVYAGANVLTF

V gene: TRBV29-1
D gene: TRBD1
clone size: few
J gene: TRBJ1-2
CDR3 DNA: TGCAGCGTTGCGAGCGGAGGGGGCGATAGTGGCTACACCTTC
CDR3 protein: CSVASGGGDSGYTF

V gene: TRBV12-2
D gene: NA
clone size: NA
J gene: TRBJ1-2
CDR3 DNA: TGTGCAAGTCGCTCGGACATTAACTATGGCTACACCTTC
CDR3 protein: CASRSDINYGYTF

V gene: TRBV14
D gene: NA
clone size: once
J gene: TRBJ1-2
CDR3 DNA: TGTGCCAGCAGCCAAGATGCCGGGGTGAACGGCTACACCTTC
CDR3 protein: CASSQDAGVNGYTF

V gene: TRBV18
D gene: TRBD2
clone size: NA
J gene: TRBJ2-2
CDR3 DNA: TGTGCCAGCTCACTAGCGGGCCTGAACACCGGGGAGCTGTTTTTT
CDR3 protein: CASSLAGLNTGELFF

V gene: TRBV4-3
D gene: TRBD1
clone size: NA
J gene: TRBJ1-2
CDR3 DNA: TGCGCCAGCAGCCAGCAGAGCGGGACAGGCTATGGCTACACCTTC
CDR3 protein: CASSQQSGTGYGYTF

V gene: TRBV9
D gene: NA
clone size: NA
J gene: TRBJ1-1
CDR3 DNA: TGTGCCAGCAGCGTAGTCGGACAGACAAACACTGAAGCTTTCTTT
CDR3 protein: CASSVVGQTNTEAFF

V gene: TRBV5-1
D gene: TRBD2
clone size: NA
J gene: TRBJ2-2
CDR3 DNA: TGCGCCAGCAGCCCCACTAGCGGGAGAGGCACCGGGGAGCTGTTTTTT
CDR3 protein: CASSPTSGRGTGELFF

V gene: TRBV28
D gene: NA
clone size: NA
J gene: TRBJ2-6
CDR3 DNA: TGTGCCAGCAGTCCCCTGCGGTCTAAGGGGCGCATTGGGGCCAACGTCCTGACTTTC
CDR3 protein: CASSPLRSKGRIGANVLTF

V gene: TRBV4-1
D gene: NA
clone size: NA
J gene: TRBJ1-2
CDR3 DNA: TGCGCCAGCAGCCAAGAACGAGGACAGAACTATGGCTACACCTTC
CDR3 protein: CASSQERGQNYGYTF

V gene: TRBV28
D gene: NA
clone size: NA
J gene: TRBJ2-7
CDR3 DNA: TGTGCCAGCAGTCCCCCGTTTTACGCCCCGAGACACCTCTACGAGCAGTACTTC
CDR3 protein: CASSPPFYAPRHLYEQYF

V gene: TRBV6-4
D gene: TRBD2
clone size: NA
J gene: TRBJ2-3
CDR3 DNA: TGTGCCAGCAGCGCCCTAGCGGGGGGCGGCACAGATACGCAGTATTTT
CDR3 protein: CASSALAGGGTDTQYF

V gene: TRBV4-1
D gene: TRBD2
clone size: NA
J gene: TRBJ2-5
CDR3 DNA: TGCGCCAGCAGCCAAGGGGCGGGGGGGGCAGAGACCCAGTACTTC
CDR3 protein: CASSQGAGGAETQYF

V gene: TRBV5-8
D gene: TRBD1
clone size: NA
J gene: TRBJ1-2
CDR3 DNA: TGTGCCAGCAGCTTGGGACAGGGGACGAGAGGCTACACCTTC
CDR3 protein: CASSLGQGTRGYTF

V gene: TRBV6-5
D gene: TRBD1
clone size: once
J gene: TRBJ1-5
CDR3 DNA: TGTGCCAGATCGAACAGGGGGCCTCAGCCCCAGCATTTT
CDR3 protein: CARSNRGPQPQHF

V gene: TRBV7-3
D gene: TRBD2
clone size: NA
J gene: TRBJ2-5
CDR3 DNA: TGTGCCAGCAGCTTAACGGGGGGGAGGGAGACCCAGTACTTC
CDR3 protein: CASSLTGGRETQYF

V gene: TRBV19
D gene: TRBD1
clone size: few
J gene: TRBJ1-3
CDR3 DNA: TGTGCCAGTAGTAAGGAGACAGGGGGTGGAAACACCATATATTTT
CDR3 protein: CASSKETGGGNTIYF

V gene: TRBV6-5
D gene: NA
clone size: few
J gene: TRBJ2-1
CDR3 DNA: TGTGCCAGCAGTGACTATCGACAGGATTCGAATGAGCAGTTCTTC
CDR3 protein: CASSDYRQDSNEQFF

V gene: TRBV4-1
D gene: TRBD1
clone size: NA
J gene: TRBJ1-6
CDR3 DNA: TGCGCCAGCAGCCAACGGGACAGGGTTAAGATAGGTGGTAATTCACCCCTCCACTTT
CDR3 protein: CASSQRDRVKIGGNSPLHF

V gene: TRBV5-6
D gene: TRBD1
clone size: NA
J gene: TRBJ2-5
CDR3 DNA: TGTGCCAGCAGCCGGGACAGGGGTTGGGAGACCCAGTACTTC
CDR3 protein: CASSRDRGWETQYF

V gene: TRBV29-1
D gene: NA
clone size: NA
J gene: TRBJ2-3
CDR3 DNA: TGCAGCGTTGCGCGAGCAGATACGCAGTATTTT
CDR3 protein: CSVARADTQYF

V gene: TRBV6-5
D gene: NA
clone size: NA
J gene: TRBJ1-5
CDR3 DNA: TGTGCCAGCAGACGGGAACAGGGTGCCCAGCCCCAGCATTTT
CDR3 protein: CASRREQGAQPQHF

V gene: TRBV29-1
D gene: NA
clone size: NA
J gene: TRBJ2-3
CDR3 DNA: TGCAGCTTCCTGACAGATACGCAGTATTTT
CDR3 protein: CSFLTDTQYF

V gene: TRBV7-9
D gene: NA
clone size: NA
J gene: TRBJ1-2
CDR3 DNA: TGTTCCAGCCGCCTGGGGCAGACGCCCTATGGCTACACCTTC
CDR3 protein: CSSRLGQTPYGYTF

V gene: TRBV19
D gene: NA
clone size: NA
J gene: TRBJ2-6
CDR3 DNA: TGTGCCAGTAGTAGAGAAAATACAGCCTCTGGGGCCAACGTCCTGACTTTC
CDR3 protein: CASSRENTASGANVLTF